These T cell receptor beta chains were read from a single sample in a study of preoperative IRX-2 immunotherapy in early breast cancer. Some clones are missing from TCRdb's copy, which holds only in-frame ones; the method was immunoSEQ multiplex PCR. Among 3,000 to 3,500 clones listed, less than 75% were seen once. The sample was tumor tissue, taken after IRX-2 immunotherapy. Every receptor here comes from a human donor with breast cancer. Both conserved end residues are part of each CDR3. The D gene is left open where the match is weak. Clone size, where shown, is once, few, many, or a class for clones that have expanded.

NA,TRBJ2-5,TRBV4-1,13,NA,CASSQGGRETQYF,TGCGCCAGCAGCCAAGGGGGCAGAGAGACCCAGTACTTC
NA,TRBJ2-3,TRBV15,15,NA,CATSREGRSTDTQYF,TGTGCCACCAGCAGAGAGGGGCGCAGCACAGATACGCAGTATTTT
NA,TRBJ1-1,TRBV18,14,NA,CASSAGTENTEAFF,TGTGCCAGCTCGGCTGGGACGGAAAACACTGAAGCTTTCTTT
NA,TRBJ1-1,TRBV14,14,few,CASSQGMGFGGAFF,TGTGCCAGCAGCCAAGGGATGGGGTTCGGAGGAGCTTTCTTT
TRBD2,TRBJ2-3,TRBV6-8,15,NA,CASRTSGGASDTQYF,TGTGCCAGCAGGACTAGCGGGGGGGCCTCAGATACGCAGTATTTT
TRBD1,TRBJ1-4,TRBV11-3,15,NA,CASSLGDRDNEKLFF,TGTGCCAGCAGCTTGGGTGACAGGGATAATGAAAAACTGTTTTTT
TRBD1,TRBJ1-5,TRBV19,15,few,CASSFWTGGAQPQHF,TGTGCCAGTAGTTTCTGGACAGGGGGTGCTCAGCCCCAGCATTTT
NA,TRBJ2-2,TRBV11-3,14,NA,CASTSYRTTGELFF,TGTGCCAGCACTTCTTACCGGACTACCGGGGAGCTGTTTTTT
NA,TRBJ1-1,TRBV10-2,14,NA,CASRGPGAVTEAFF,TGCGCCAGCAGGGGACCAGGGGCGGTCACTGAAGCTTTCTTT
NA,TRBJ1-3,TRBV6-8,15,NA,CASIPWFGAGNTIYF,TGTGCCAGCATCCCGTGGTTTGGAGCTGGAAACACCATATATTTT
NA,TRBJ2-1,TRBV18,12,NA,CASSPQGVEQFF,TGTGCCAGCTCCCCCCAGGGTGTTGAGCAGTTCTTC
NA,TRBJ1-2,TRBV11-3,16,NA,CASSSGTPALNYGYTF,TGTGCCAGCAGCTCCGGGACACCGGCCTTAAACTATGGCTACACCTTC
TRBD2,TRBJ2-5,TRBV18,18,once,CASSQGLAGGPPQETQYF,TGTGCCAGCTCACAAGGCCTAGCGGGGGGGCCTCCACAAGAGACCCAGTACTTC
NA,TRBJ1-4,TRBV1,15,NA,CASSRGPATNEKLFF,TGCGCCAGCAGCCGGGGGCCGGCAACTAATGAAAAACTGTTTTTT
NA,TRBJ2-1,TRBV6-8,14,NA,CASSPGVNYNEQFF,TGTGCCAGCAGTCCGGGAGTTAACTACAATGAGCAGTTCTTC
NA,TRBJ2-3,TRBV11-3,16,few,CASSSGTGIRTDTQYF,TGTGCCAGCTCGAGCGGAACGGGGATACGCACAGATACGCAGTATTTT
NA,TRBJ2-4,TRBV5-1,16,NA,CASSPGQTRKGDIQYF,TGCGCCAGCAGCCCCGGACAGACTAGAAAAGGAGACATTCAGTACTTC
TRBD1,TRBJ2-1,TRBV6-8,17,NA,CASSTFLQGALDNEQFF,TGTGCCAGCAGTACCTTCCTACAGGGGGCATTGGACAATGAGCAGTTCTTC
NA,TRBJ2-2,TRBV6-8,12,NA,CASSVGTGELFF,TGTGCCAGCAGCGTAGGGACCGGGGAGCTGTTTTTT
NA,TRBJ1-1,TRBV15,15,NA,CATSSVVQLNTEVFF,TGTGCCACCAGCAGCGTGGTACAATTGAACACTGAAGTTTTCTTT
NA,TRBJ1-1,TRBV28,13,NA,CASSTPPWTEAFF,TGTGCCAGCAGCACGCCACCCTGGACTGAAGCTTTCTTT
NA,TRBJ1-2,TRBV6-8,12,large,CASSPGVFGYTF,TGTGCCAGCAGTCCAGGGGTCTTTGGCTACACCTTC
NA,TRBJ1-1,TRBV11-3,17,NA,CASSLVEEGRPNTEAFF,TGTGCCAGCAGCTTAGTTGAAGAGGGACGACCGAACACTGAAGCTTTCTTT
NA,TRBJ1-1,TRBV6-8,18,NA,CASSLMAPQMGGDTEAFF,TGTGCCAGCAGTTTAATGGCACCACAAATGGGAGGGGACACTGAAGCTTTCTTT
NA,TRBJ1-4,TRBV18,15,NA,CASSQRAGANEKLFF,TGTGCCAGCTCACAGAGGGCAGGGGCTAATGAAAAACTGTTTTTT
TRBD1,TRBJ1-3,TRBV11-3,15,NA,CASSRDRRGGNTIYF,TGTGCCAGCAGCAGGGACAGGAGGGGTGGAAACACCATATATTTT
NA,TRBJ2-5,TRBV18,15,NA,CASSPRSGITETQYF,TGTGCCAGCTCACCACGGTCAGGAATTACAGAGACCCAGTACTTC
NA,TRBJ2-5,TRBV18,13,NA,CASSPNTRETQYF,TGTGCCAGCTCACCGAATACAAGAGAGACCCAGTACTTC
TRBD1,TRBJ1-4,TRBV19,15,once,CASKTEGQTNEKLFF,TGTGCCAGTAAAACCGAGGGACAGACTAATGAAAAACTGTTTTTT
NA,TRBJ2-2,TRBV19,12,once,CASEGYTGELFF,TGTGCCAGTGAAGGTTACACCGGGGAGCTGTTTTTT
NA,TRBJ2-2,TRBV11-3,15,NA,CASSLWGPNTGELFF,TGTGCCAGCAGCTTGTGGGGGCCGAACACCGGGGAGCTGTTTTTT
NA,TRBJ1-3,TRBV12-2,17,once,CASRLAAVSLSGNTIYF,TGTGCAAGTCGCTTAGCGGCCGTATCACTTTCTGGAAACACCATATATTTT
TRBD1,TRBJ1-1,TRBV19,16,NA,CASSNSPGQGTTEAFF,TGTGCCAGTAGTAATTCGCCGGGACAGGGTACCACTGAAGCTTTCTTT
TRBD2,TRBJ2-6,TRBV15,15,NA,CATSAGGGGANVLTF,TGTGCCACCAGCGCGGGGGGTGGCGGGGCCAACGTCCTGACTTTC
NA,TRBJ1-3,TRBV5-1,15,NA,CASSFDATSGNTIYF,TGCGCCAGCAGCTTCGACGCGACCTCTGGAAACACCATATATTTT
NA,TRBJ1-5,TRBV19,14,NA,CASKDLLYEEPQHF,TGTGCCAGCAAGGACCTCCTCTACGAGGAGCCCCAGCATTTT
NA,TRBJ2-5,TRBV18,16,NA,CASSPYITAGQETQYF,TGTGCCAGCTCACCATACATTACAGCGGGTCAAGAGACCCAGTACTTC
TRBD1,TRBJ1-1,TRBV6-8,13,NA,CASKRQGKTEAFF,TGTGCCAGTAAAAGACAGGGAAAAACTGAAGCTTTCTTT
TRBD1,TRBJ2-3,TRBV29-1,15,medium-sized,CSVASLGGSGVPQYF,TGCAGCGTTGCTAGTTTAGGGGGCTCGGGTGTGCCGCAGTATTTT
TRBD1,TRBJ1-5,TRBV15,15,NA,CATSRAQGAGQPQHF,TGTGCCACCAGCAGAGCACAGGGGGCTGGACAGCCCCAGCATTTT
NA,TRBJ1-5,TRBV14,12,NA,CASSHSGQPQHF,TGTGCCAGCAGCCATTCCGGTCAGCCCCAGCATTTT
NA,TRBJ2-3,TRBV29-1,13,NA,CSVAGSSTDTQYF,TGCAGCGTTGCAGGGTCTAGCACAGATACGCAGTATTTT
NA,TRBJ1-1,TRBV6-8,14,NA,CASTPRGKNTEAFF,TGTGCCAGCACTCCAAGGGGGAAGAACACTGAAGCTTTCTTT
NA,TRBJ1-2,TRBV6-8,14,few,CASSGVRVDYGYTF,TGTGCCAGCAGTGGGGTCAGGGTCGACTATGGCTACACCTTC
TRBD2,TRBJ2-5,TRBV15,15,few,CATSWASGGKETQYF,TGTGCCACCAGTTGGGCTAGCGGGGGAAAAGAGACCCAGTACTTC
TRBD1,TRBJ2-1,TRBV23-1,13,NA,CASSQTGENEQFF,TGCGCCAGCAGCCAAACAGGGGAAAATGAGCAGTTCTTC
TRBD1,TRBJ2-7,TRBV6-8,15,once,CASSGGQGGGYEQYF,TGTGCCAGCAGTGGGGGACAGGGGGGCGGGTACGAGCAGTACTTC
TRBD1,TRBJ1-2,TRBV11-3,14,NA,CASSSRDSSAGYTF,TGTGCCAGCAGCTCCCGGGACAGTTCTGCGGGCTACACCTTC
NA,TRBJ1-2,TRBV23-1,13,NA,CASTTYERGGYTF,TGCGCCAGCACAACCTACGAGAGGGGTGGCTACACCTTC
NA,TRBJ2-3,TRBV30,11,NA,CAWSSTDTQYF,TGTGCCTGGAGTAGCACAGATACGCAGTATTTT
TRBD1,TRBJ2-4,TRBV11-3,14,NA,CASSNRGFKNIQYF,TGTGCCAGCAGTAACAGGGGGTTCAAAAACATTCAGTACTTC
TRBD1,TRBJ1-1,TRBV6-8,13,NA,CASRGTGSTEAFF,TGTGCCAGCAGGGGGACAGGGAGTACTGAAGCTTTCTTT
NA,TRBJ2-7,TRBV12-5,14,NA,CASGPSGGAYEQYF,TGTGCTAGTGGCCCAAGTGGTGGGGCCTACGAGCAGTACTTC
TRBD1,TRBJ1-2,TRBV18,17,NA,CASSPSPQGGSNYGYTF,TGTGCCAGCTCACCTTCACCACAGGGGGGCTCTAACTATGGCTACACCTTC